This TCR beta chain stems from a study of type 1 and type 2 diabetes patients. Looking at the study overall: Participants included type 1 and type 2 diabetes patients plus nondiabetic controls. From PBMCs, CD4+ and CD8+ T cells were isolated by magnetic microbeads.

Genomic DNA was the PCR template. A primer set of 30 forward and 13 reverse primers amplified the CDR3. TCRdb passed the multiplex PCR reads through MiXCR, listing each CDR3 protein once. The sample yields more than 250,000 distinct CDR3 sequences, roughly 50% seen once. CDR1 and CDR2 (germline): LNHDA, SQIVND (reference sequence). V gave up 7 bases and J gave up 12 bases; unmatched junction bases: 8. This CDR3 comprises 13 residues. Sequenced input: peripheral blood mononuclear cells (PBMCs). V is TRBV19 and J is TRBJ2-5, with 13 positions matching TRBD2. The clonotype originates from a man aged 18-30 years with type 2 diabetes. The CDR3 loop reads CASKGLAGQPKYF. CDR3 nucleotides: TGTGCCAGTAAGGGACTAGCGGGGCAGCCGAAGTACTTC.